This entry lists 8 T cell receptor beta chains sequenced from one sample in a study of response to subunit inactivated influenza vaccine. TCRdb recomputed calls from the RT-PCR reads with MiXCR, one row per CDR3 protein. The sample yields some 600,000 distinct CDR3 sequences, 14% seen once. This specimen consisted of PBMCs from blood, obtained 14 to 15 days before vaccination. The source is a man in his forties or fifties who received an inactivated influenza vaccine.

This chain joins TRBV9 and TRBJ1-1, with D uncertain. Germline CDR1 reads SGDLS; CDR2 reads YYNGEE. V was clipped by 3 bases and J by 5 bases, with 14 bases between them. The CDR3 contains 14 residues. CDR3 nucleotide sequence: TGTGCCAGCAGCGCCTCTCAAGGGAGAACTGAAGCTTTCTTT. This gives the protein CASSASQGRTEAFF.

This chain connects TRBV25-1 to TRBJ1-6, with a possible D match to TRBD1 (5 bases). Germline V gene data show CDR1 as MGHDK and CDR2 as SYGVNS. V was cut by 5 bases and J by 7 bases, with 12 bases left in between. The CDR3 loop spans 14 amino acids. The CDR3 loop reads CASSFLGGNSPLHF. The CDR3 DNA reads as TGTGCCAGCAGTTTCTTGGGGGGGAATTCACCCCTCCACTTT.

The chain couples TRBV25-1 to TRBJ2-1, with D perhaps being TRBD1 or TRBD2 (5 bases each). Per germline, CDR1 MGHDK and CDR2 SYGVNS. The ends were cut back, 7 bases at V and 10 bases at J, with 20 bases in the middle. The CDR3 covers 14 residues. CDR3 sequence (DNA): TGTGCCAGCAATGATCCCCTTGGGGGTCTAGAGCAGTTCTTC. Its protein is CASNDPLGGLEQFF.

This chain uses TRBV4-3 with TRBJ2-2; no firm D call. CDR3 length: 16 amino acids. V lost 0 bases to trimming and J lost 1 base, with 9 bases between them. Germline CDR1 LGHNA, CDR2 YSLEER. Written as DNA, the CDR3 is TGCGCCAGCAGCCAAGATTTCAGGATGAACACCGGGGAGCTGTTTTTT. Protein product: CASSQDFRMNTGELFF.

CDR3 coding DNA: TGTGCCAGCAGTTACACGGGACAGGGGAATTCACCCCTCCACTTT. This sequence encodes CASSYTGQGNSPLHF. This rearrangement joins TRBV6-5 to TRBJ1-6, with 10 bases matching TRBD1. The germline CDR1 and CDR2 sequences are MNHEY and SVGAGI. The CDR3 contains 15 residues. J lost 7 bases, V lost 2 bases, and 2 bases had no gene match.

The table lists this clonotype with a few counts. The rearrangement joins TRBV6-2 or TRBV6-3 to TRBJ2-1; 8 bases line up with TRBD1. Germline trimming cut 7 bases from V and 8 bases from J; bases unmatched to any gene: 13. Germline V gene sequence: CDR1 MNHEY, CDR2 SVGEGT. The CDR3 consists of 15 residues. As DNA, the CDR3 is TGTGCCAGCATTGCGGCAGGGGGCCGGACGCATGAGCAGTTCTTC. Translated: CASIAAGGRTHEQFF.

The rearrangement joins TRBV20-1 to TRBJ2-1; 13 nucleotides match TRBD2. V shed 3 bases, J shed 3 bases, and the junction held 5 bases outside the gene matches. This CDR3 spans 16 amino acids. Germline values: CDR1 DFQATT, CDR2 SNEGSKA (reference sequence). CDR3 sequence: CSARGTSGIHYNEQFF. The CDR3, as DNA: TGCAGTGCTAGGGGGACTAGCGGGATACACTACAATGAGCAGTTCTTC.

V and J are TRBV20-1 and TRBJ2-1; TRBD2 matches at 14 bases. The CDR3 consists of 16 residues. V shed 3 bases, J shed 3 bases, and the junction held 4 bases outside the gene matches. Looked up from germline, CDR1 is DFQATT and CDR2 is SNEGSKA (reference sequence). The CDR3 sequence: CSAREGLAGDYNEQFF. CDR3 sequence (DNA): TGCAGTGCTAGGGAGGGACTAGCGGGAGACTACAATGAGCAGTTCTTC.